This entry lists 13 T cell receptor beta chains sequenced from one sample in a study of T cell clonotyping in hematopoietic cell transplantation. The sample's time point: recipient sample about 28 days before transplant, after cytoreduction. TCRdb's table, derived via immunoSEQ multiplex PCR, lists solely in-frame clones and lacks some. The sample lists about 21,000 clones, about 90% occurring once. The sample here was peripheral blood mononuclear cells, taken before stem cell transplant. The receptors come from a man aged 18 to 29 with biphenotypic leukemia. Some clones in this sample may be carry-over from other donors' samples.

This chain links TRBV28 with TRBJ1-5; D is uncertain. The CDR3 has 16 residues. Per the germline V gene, CDR1 is MDHEN and CDR2 is SYDVKM. V gave up 8 bases and J gave up 2 bases, with 19 bases separating them. The CDR3 coding sequence is TGTGCCAGCCTAGGTCTCGGCCAGCACGGCAATCAGCCCCAGCATTTT. Translated: CASLGLGQHGNQPQHF.

This chain connects TRBV27 to TRBJ1-2, with D possibly being TRBD1 (6 bases). Looked up from germline, CDR1 is MNHEY and CDR2 is SMNVEV (reference sequence). The CDR3 is made up of 16 amino acids. V was trimmed by 5 bases and J by 2 bases, leaving 18 bases between them. The CDR3 coding sequence is TGTGCCAGCAGTACCGCCACCCCAGGGGAGAACTATGGCTACACCTTC. Amino acids: CASSTATPGENYGYTF.

V is TRBV6-6 and J is TRBJ2-1; TRBD2 matches at 7 bases. Germline CDR1 and CDR2: MNHNY and SVGAGI (reference sequence). The CDR3 has 13 residues. V was pared by 11 bases and J by 1 base, with 5 bases of the junction left unmatched. Written as DNA, the CDR3 is TGTGCCGGAAGCGGGGAGTCCTACAATGAGCAGTTCTTC. Its protein product is CAGSGESYNEQFF.

With respect to this clone: Relative to the germline gene, one junction end is altered; a read error may explain this. The chain employs TRBV7-2 and TRBJ1-3; 8 nucleotides match TRBD1. The CDR3 has 11 residues. Germline V gives CDR1 SGHTA, CDR2 FQGNSA. CDR3 coding DNA: TGTGCCAGCAGCTTTATGGACAGGGTAGATTTT. Its translation: CASSFMDRVDF.

The chain is built from TRBV11-2 and TRBJ2-7; 9 nucleotides match TRBD2. The CDR3 sequence is 17 residues long. The V segment lost 6 bases and the J segment 0 bases; nucleotides outside the gene matches: 12. Germline V lookup: CDR1 SGHAT, CDR2 FQNNGV. The CDR3 sequence: CASRTSGLAGNSYEQYF. Here the CDR3 DNA reads TGTGCCAGCAGAACCAGCGGGCTAGCGGGAAACTCCTACGAGCAGTACTTC.

The chain has TRBV19 and TRBJ1-5, with D uncertain. The CDR3 runs to 13 residues. Trimming took off 1 base at V and 7 bases at J, with 8 bases between the two ends. CDR1 and CDR2 (germline): LNHDA, SQIVND (reference sequence). CDR3 loop: CASSIVVGQPQHF. CDR3 nucleotides: TGTGCCAGTAGTATAGTGGTGGGGCAGCCCCAGCATTTT.

This chain links TRBV5-1 with TRBJ2-5; the D gene is possibly TRBD1 (5 bases). The CDR3 loop spans 14 amino acids. Germline V gene lookup returns CDR1 SGHRS and CDR2 YFSETQ. The V and J ends lost 7 bases and 0 bases respectively, with 13 bases between them. CDR3 nucleotide sequence: TGCGCCAGCCGAGTGACAGAGTACCAAGAGACCCAGTACTTC. Protein: CASRVTEYQETQYF.

This clone was observed a few times. The chain recombines TRBV2 with TRBJ1-5; no firm D call. The CDR3 covers 17 residues. V was shortened by 3 bases and J by 0 bases, with 15 bases between the two germline ends. Germline V gene lookup returns CDR1 SNHLY and CDR2 FYNNEI. CDR3 sequence: CASSEDFGLNSNQPQHF. The CDR3 region has the DNA TGTGCCAGCAGTGAGGACTTTGGCCTTAATAGCAATCAGCCCCAGCATTTT.

This sequence joins TRBV7-3 and TRBJ1-2; D is possibly TRBD1 (6 bases). The CDR3 spans 15 residues. V lost 5 bases and J lost 3, with 16 bases in between. Germline V gene data show CDR1 as SGHTA and CDR2 as FQGTGA. The CDR3 nucleotides read TGTGCCAGCAGCCCCGCCCCAGGGGTCGACTATGGCTACACCTTC. Translating it yields CASSPAPGVDYGYTF.

The rearrangement uses TRBV10-1 and TRBJ1-1; TRBD1 might be the D (5 bases). The length of the CDR3 is 14 residues. From germline, CDR1 is WNHNN and CDR2 SYGVQD (reference sequence). V was clipped by 0 bases and J by 7 bases, with 12 bases between them. The CDR3 sequence is CASSESMGDGEAFF. As DNA, the CDR3 is TGCGCCAGCAGTGAGTCGATGGGGGACGGTGAAGCTTTCTTT.

The chain employs TRBV5-1 and TRBJ1-2; 8 bases line up with TRBD1. Germline CDR1 is SGHRS and CDR2 is YFSETQ. The CDR3 spans 14 residues. The V segment lost 3 bases and the J segment 4 bases; nucleotides outside the gene matches: 5. CDR3 sequence reads: CASSYGQGTYGYTF. In DNA, the CDR3 is TGCGCCAGCAGCTACGGACAGGGTACCTATGGCTACACCTTC.

V is TRBV6-5 and J is TRBJ1-1; the match to TRBD1 covers 7 bases. The CDR3 is 13 residues long. Trimming cost V 5 bases and J 10 bases; bases outside gene matches: 10. Germline CDR1 and CDR2: MNHEY and SVGAGI. DNA for the CDR3: TGTGCCAGCAGTCCAAGACAGGGACTGGGAGCTTTCTTT. Translated: CASSPRQGLGAFF.

The chain has TRBV7-9 and TRBJ2-7, with TRBD2 as a possible D gene (7 bases). Germline V gives CDR1 SEHNR, CDR2 FQNEAQ (reference sequence). The CDR3 covers 12 residues. V lost 7 bases, J lost 6 bases, and 13 bases lay in between. CDR3 amino acids: CASTRGASEQYF. In DNA form, the CDR3 reads TGTGCCAGCACCCGGGGGGCCTCCGAGCAGTACTTC.